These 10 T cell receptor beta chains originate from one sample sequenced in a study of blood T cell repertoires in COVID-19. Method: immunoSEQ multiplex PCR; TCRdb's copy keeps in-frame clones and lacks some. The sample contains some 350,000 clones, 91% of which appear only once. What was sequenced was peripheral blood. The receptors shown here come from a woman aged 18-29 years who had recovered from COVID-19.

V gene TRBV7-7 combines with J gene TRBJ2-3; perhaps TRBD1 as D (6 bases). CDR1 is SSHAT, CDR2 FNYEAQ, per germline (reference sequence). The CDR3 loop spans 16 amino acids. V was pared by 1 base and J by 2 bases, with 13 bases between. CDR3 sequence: CASSLGLGATTDTQYF. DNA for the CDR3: TGTGCCAGCAGCTTAGGTCTGGGGGCGACCACAGATACGCAGTATTTT. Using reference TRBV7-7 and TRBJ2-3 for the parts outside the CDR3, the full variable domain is GAGVSQSPRYKVTKRGQDVTLRCDPISSHATLYWYQQALGQGPEFLTYFNYEAQPDKSGLPSDRFSAERPEGSISTLTIQRTEQRDSAMYRCASSLGLGATTDTQYFGPGTRLTVL.

This CDR3 reads CSVESGSDHIQYF. The CDR3 DNA is TGCAGCGTTGAATCGGGTAGTGATCACATTCAGTACTTC. The V and J genes are TRBV29-1 and TRBJ2-4; no definite D call. This CDR3 comprises 13 residues. V gave up 2 bases and J gave up 8 bases, with 13 bases separating them. CDR1 and CDR2 from the germline V gene are SQVTM and ANQGSEA.

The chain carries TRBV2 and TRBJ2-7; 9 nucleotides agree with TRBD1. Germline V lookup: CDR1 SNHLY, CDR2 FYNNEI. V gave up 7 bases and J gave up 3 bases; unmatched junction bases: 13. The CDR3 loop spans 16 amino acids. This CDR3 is CASIRTGAGPNYEQYV. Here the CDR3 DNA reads TGTGCCAGCATCCGGACAGGGGCCGGGCCCAACTACGAGCAGTACGTC.

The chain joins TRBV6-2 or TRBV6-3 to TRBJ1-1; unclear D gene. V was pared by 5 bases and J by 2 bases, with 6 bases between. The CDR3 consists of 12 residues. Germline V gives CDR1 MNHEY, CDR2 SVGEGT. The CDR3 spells CASSRGNTEAFF. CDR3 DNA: TGTGCCAGCAGTAGAGGCAACACTGAAGCTTTCTTT.

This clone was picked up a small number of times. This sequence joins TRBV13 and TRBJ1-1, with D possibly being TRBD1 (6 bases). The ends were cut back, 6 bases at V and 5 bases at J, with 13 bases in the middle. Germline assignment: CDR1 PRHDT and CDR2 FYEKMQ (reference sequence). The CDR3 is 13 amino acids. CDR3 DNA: TGTGCCAGCAGTGTCAGGGGAGGGACTGAAGCTTTCTTT. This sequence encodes CASSVRGGTEAFF.

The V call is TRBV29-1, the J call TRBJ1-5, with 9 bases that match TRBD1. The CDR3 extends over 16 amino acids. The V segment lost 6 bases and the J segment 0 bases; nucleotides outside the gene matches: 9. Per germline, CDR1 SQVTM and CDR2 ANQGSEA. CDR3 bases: TGCAGCGTCCTCGTGGGACAGGGTTATAGCAATCAGCCCCAGCATTTT. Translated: CSVLVGQGYSNQPQHF.

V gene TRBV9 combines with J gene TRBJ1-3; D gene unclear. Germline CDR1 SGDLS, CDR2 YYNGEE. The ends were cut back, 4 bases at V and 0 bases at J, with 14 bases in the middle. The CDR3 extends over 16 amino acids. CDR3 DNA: TGTGCCAGCAGCCCCCGACTCCTTAGCTCTGGAAACACCATATATTTT. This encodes CASSPRLLSSGNTIYF.

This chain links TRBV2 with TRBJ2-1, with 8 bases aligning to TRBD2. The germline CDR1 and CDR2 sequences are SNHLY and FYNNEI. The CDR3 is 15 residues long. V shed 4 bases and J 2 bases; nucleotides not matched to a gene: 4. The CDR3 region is CASSVSGRTYNEQFF. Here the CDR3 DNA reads TGTGCCAGCAGTGTAAGCGGGAGAACCTACAATGAGCAGTTCTTC.

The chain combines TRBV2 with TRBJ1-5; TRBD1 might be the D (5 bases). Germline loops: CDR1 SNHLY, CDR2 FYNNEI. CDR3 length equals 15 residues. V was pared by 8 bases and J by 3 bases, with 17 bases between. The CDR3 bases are TGTGCCAGCGGGGCAGGGTGGTCCCCCAATCAGCCCCAGCATTTT. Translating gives CASGAGWSPNQPQHF.

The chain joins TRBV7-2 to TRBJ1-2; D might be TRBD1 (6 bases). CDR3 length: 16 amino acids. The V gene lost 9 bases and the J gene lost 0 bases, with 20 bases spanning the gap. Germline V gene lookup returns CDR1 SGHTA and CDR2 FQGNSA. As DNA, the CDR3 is TGTGCCAGACCGAGGGGCAAAAAGGGGGCTAACTATGGCTACACCTTC. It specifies CARPRGKKGANYGYTF. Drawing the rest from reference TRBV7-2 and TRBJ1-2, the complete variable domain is GAGVSQSPSNKVTEKGKDVELRCDPISGHTALYWYRQSLGQGLEFLIYFQGNSAPDKSGLPSDRFSAERTGGSVSTLTIQRTQQEDSAVYLCARPRGKKGANYGYTFGSGTRLTVV.